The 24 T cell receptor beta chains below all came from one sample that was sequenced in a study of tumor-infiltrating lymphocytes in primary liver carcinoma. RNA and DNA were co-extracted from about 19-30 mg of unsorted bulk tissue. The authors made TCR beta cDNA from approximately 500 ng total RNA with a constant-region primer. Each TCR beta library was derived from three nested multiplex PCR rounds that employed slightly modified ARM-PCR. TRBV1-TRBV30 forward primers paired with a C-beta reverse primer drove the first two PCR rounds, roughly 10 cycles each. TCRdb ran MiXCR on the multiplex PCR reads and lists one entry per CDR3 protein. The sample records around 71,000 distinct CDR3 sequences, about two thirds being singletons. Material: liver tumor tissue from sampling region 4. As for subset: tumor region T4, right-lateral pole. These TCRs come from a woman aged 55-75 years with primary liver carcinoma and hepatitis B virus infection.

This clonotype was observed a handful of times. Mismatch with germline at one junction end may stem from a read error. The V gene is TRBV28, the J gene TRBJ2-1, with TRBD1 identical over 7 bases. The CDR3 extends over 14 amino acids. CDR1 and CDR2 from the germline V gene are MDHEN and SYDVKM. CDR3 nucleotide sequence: TGTGTCAGCAGCACTCCTGGGACAGTTAATGAGCAGTTCTTC. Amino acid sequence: CVSSTPGTVNEQFF.

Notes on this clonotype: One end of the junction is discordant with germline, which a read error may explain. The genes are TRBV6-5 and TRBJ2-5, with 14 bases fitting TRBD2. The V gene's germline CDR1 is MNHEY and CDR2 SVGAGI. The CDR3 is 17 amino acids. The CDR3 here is CVSSPTTSGRDRETQYF. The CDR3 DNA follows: TGTGTCAGCAGCCCTACGACTAGCGGGAGGGACAGAGAGACCCAGTACTTC.

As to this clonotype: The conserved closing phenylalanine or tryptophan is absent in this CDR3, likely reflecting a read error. The CDR3 nucleotides are TGTGCCAGCAGTGCTCCGGGACTTGGTTTCACAGATACGCAGTATTTG. Encoded protein: CASSAPGLGFTDTQYL. This chain links TRBV28 with TRBJ2-3, with a tentative D call TRBD2 (6 bases). Germline V lookup: CDR1 MDHEN, CDR2 SYDVKM. V gave up 5 bases and J gave up 2 bases, with 17 bases separating them. This CDR3 region has 16 residues.

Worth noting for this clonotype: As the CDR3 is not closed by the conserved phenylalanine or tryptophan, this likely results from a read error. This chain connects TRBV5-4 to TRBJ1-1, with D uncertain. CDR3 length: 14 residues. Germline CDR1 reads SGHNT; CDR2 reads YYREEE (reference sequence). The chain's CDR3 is CASSRSAVNTEAFL. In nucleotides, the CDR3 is TGTGCTAGCAGCCGGTCAGCCGTGAACACTGAAGCTTTCCTT.

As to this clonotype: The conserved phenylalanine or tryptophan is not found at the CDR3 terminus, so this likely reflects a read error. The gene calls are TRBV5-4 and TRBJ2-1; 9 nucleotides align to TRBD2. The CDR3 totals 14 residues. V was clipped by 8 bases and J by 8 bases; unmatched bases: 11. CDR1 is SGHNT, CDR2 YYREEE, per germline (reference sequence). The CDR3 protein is CASSLLVAGDEQFL. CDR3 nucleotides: TGTGCCAGTAGCCTTTTGGTAGCGGGAGATGAGCAGTTCCTC.

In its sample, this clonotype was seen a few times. For the CDR3, the DNA is TGTGCCAGCACCCCGGTGACTATCGCGGGTACGCAGTATTTT. Residues: CASTPVTIAGTQYF. The chain couples TRBV7-8 to TRBJ2-3; D is possibly TRBD2 (5 bases). With 7 bases removed from V and 8 bases from J, the gap between germline ends came to 19 bases. The CDR3 is 14 residues long. From germline, CDR1 is SGHVS and CDR2 FQNEAQ.

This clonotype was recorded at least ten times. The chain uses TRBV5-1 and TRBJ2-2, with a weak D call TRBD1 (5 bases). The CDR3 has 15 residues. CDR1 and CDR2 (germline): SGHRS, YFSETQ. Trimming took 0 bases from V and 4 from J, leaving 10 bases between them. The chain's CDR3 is CASSLVQGSTGELFF. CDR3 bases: TGCGCCAGCAGCTTGGTGCAGGGCTCCACCGGGGAGCTGTTTTTT.

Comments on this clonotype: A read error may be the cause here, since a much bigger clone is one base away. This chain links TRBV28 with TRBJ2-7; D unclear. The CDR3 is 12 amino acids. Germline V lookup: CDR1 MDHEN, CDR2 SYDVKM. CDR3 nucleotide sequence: TGTGTCAGCAACCCCTCCTTATACGAGCAGTACTTC. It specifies CVSNPSLYEQYF.

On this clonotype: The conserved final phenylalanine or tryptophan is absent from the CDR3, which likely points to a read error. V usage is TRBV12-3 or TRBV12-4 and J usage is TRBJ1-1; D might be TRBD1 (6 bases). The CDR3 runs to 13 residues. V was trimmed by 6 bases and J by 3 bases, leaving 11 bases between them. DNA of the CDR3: TGTGCCAGCAGAAGGGCAGGGGACACTGAAGCTTTCTAT. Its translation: CASRRAGDTEAFY.

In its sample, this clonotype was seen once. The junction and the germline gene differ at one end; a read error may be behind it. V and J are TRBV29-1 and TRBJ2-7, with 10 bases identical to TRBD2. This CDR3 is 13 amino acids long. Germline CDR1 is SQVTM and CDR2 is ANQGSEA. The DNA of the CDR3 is TGCAGCGTGACGGGGACTAGCGTTAACGAGCATTACTTC. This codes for CSVTGTSVNEHYF.

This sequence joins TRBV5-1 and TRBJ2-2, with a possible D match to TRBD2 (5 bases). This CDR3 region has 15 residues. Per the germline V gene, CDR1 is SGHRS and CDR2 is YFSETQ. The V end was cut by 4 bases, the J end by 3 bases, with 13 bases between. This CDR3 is CASSVGRVDTGELFF. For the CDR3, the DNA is TGCGCCAGCAGCGTAGGGCGGGTGGACACCGGGGAGCTGTTTTTT.

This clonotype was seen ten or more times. CDR3 nucleotides: TGTGCCAGCAGTTTAGCCCCGGGTGTCGCAGATACGCAGTATTTT. Protein product: CASSLAPGVADTQYF. This rearrangement joins TRBV12-3 or TRBV12-4 to TRBJ2-3; D gene unclear. Trimming cost V 0 bases and J 4 bases, with 11 bases left between them. This CDR3 has 15 residues.

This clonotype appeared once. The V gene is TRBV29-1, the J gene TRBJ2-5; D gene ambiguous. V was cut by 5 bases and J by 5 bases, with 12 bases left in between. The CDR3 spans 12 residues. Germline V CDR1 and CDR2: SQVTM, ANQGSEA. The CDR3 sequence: CSVPLAVETQYF. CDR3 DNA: TGCAGCGTTCCACTGGCTGTGGAGACCCAGTACTTC.

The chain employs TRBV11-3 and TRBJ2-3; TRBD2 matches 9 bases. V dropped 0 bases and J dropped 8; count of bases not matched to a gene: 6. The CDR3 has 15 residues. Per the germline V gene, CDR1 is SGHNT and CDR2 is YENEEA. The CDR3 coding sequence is TGTGCCAGCAGCTTAGAAGCGGGAGGACCTATTACGCAGTATTTT. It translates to CASSLEAGGPITQYF. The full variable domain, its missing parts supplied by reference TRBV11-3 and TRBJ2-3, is EAGVVQSPRYKIIEKKQPVAFWCNPISGHNTLYWYLQNLGQGPELLIRYENEEAVDDSQLPKDRFSAERLKGVDSTLKIQPAELGDSAVYLCASSLEAGGPITQYFGPGTRLTVL.

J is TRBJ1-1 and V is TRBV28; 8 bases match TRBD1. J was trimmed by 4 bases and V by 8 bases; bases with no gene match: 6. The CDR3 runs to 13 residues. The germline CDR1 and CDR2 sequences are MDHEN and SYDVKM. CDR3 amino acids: CASRQGLSTEAFF. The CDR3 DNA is TGTGCCAGCCGACAGGGGTTGAGCACTGAAGCTTTCTTT.

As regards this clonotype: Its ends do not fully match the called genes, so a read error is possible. The CDR3 protein is CASSLRNRGDTGELFF. In DNA, the CDR3 is TGTGCCAGCAGCTTGAGGAACAGGGGGGACACCGGGGAGCTGTTTTTC. The rearrangement uses TRBV5-8 and TRBJ2-2, with TRBD1 identical over 8 bases. Germline CDR1 and CDR2: SGHTS and YDEGEE. The CDR3 runs 16 residues.

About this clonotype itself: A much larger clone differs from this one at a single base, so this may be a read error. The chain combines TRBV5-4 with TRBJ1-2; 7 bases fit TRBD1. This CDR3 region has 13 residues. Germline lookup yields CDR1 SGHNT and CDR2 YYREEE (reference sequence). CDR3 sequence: CDSSLGQSYGYTF. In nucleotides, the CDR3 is TGTGACAGCAGCTTGGGACAGAGTTATGGCTACACCTTC. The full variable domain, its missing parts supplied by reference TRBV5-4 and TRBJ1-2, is ETGVTQSPTHLIKTRGQQVTLRCSSQSGHNTVSWYQQALGQGPQFIFQYYREEENGRGNFPPRFSGLQFPNYSSELNVNALELDDSALYLCDSSLGQSYGYTFGSGTRLTVV.

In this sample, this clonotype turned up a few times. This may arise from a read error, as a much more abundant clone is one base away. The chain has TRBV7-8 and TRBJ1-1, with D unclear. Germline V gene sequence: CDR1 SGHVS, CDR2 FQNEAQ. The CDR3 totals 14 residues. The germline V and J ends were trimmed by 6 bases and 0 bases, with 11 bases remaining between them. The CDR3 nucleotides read TGTGCCAGCAGTACGGCCACGATGAACACTGAAGCTTTCTTT. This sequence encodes CASSTATMNTEAFF.

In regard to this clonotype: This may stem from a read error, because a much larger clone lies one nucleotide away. CDR3 bases: TGCGCCAGCATCTTGGATGCAGGGGAGTTCAACACTGAAGCTTTCTTT. Protein sequence: CASILDAGEFNTEAFF. V gene TRBV5-1 combines with J gene TRBJ1-1, with D perhaps matching TRBD1 (6 bases). Germline-derived CDR1 and CDR2 are SGHRS and YFSETQ. This CDR3 region has 16 residues.

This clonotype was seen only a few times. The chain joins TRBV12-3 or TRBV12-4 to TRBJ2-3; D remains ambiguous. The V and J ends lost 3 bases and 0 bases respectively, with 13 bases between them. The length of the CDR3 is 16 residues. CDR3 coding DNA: TGTGCCAGCAGTTTGCCGAGAGACTGTAGCACAGATACGCAGTATTTT. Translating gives CASSLPRDCSTDTQYF.

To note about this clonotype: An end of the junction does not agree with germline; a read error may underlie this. The CDR3 bases are TGTGCCACCAGTGATTTGAAGGGCAATCAGCCCCAACATTTT. It codes for CATSDLKGNQPQHF. This chain connects TRBV24-1 to TRBJ1-5; no clear D gene. The CDR3 contains 14 residues. CDR1 KGHDR and CDR2 SFDVKD come from the germline V gene.

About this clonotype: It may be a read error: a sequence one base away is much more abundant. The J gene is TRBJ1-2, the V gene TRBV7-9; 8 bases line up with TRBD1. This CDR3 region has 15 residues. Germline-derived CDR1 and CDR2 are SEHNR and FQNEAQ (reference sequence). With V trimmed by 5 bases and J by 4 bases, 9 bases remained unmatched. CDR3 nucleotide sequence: TGTGCCAGCAGCCAACTGGCAGGGGGCGCCTATGGCTACACCTTC. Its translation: CASSQLAGGAYGYTF.

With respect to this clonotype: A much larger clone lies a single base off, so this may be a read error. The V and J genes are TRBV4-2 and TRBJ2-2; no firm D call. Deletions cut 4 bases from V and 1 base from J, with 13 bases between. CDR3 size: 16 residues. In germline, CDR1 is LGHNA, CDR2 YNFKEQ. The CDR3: CASSRQLGGNTGELFF. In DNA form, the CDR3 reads TGTGCCAGCAGCCGCCAATTAGGCGGGAACACCGGGGAGCTGTTTTTT.

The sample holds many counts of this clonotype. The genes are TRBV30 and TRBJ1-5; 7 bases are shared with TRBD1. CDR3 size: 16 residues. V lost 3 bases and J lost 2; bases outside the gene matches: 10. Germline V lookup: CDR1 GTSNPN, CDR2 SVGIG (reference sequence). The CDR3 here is CAWSGTAHGGNQPQHF. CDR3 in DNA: TGTGCCTGGAGCGGGACAGCCCACGGCGGCAATCAGCCCCAGCATTTT. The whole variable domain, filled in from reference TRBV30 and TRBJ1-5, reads SQTIHQWPATLVQPVGSPLSLECTVEGTSNPNLYWYRQAAGRGLQLLFYSVGIGQISSEVPQNLSASRPQDRQFILSSKKLLLSDSGFYLCAWSGTAHGGNQPQHFGDGTRLSIL.